The 26 T cell receptor beta chains in this list originate from one sample, sequenced in a study of human T cells and chemical hapten exposure. TCRdb fed the RACE reads into MiXCR, producing one record per CDR3 protein. The sample shows approximately 400,000 distinct CDR3 sequences, approximately 4.4% of them seen only once. As for time point: patch test 1, 2 weeks after DPC sensitization. Described treatment: therapeutic diphenylcyclopropenone sensitization with weekly scalp DPC. Sample: whole blood, taken in connection with sensitization to the hapten diphenylcyclopropenone (DPC). Source of these receptors: a woman in her fifties or sixties with alopecia areata. Some clones in this sample may be carry-over from other donors' samples.

This clonotype has at least ten counts. The chain is built from TRBV6-5 and TRBJ1-4; 8 bases fit TRBD1. J gave up 7 bases and V 5 bases, and 12 bases lay outside the gene matches. The CDR3 runs to 16 residues. Germline V gene sequence: CDR1 MNHEY, CDR2 SVGAGI. CDR3 residues: CASSRTGSNYGEKLFF. The CDR3 region has the DNA TGTGCCAGCAGTAGGACAGGGTCAAATTACGGTGAAAAACTGTTTTTT.

This clonotype was detected many times. This chain uses TRBV6-1 with TRBJ1-2; possibly TRBD1 for D (5 bases). This CDR3 region has 14 residues. Germline CDR1 and CDR2: MNHNS and SASEGT. The V end lost 3 bases, the J end lost 3 bases, and 11 bases lay between the germline ends. As DNA, the CDR3 is TGTGCCAGCAGTGAGCAGGGAGGGTACTATGGCTACACCTTC. This codes for CASSEQGGYYGYTF.

This clonotype was detected many times. The CDR3 DNA reads as TGTGCCAGCAGCTCAGAAGACAGGGGGAGAGGGGCCAACGTCCTGACTTTC. It yields the protein CASSSEDRGRGANVLTF. The rearrangement joins TRBV7-9 to TRBJ2-6; 9 bases map to TRBD1. The CDR3 contains 17 residues. CDR1 and CDR2 (germline): SEHNR, FQNEAQ (reference sequence). The trim removed 4 bases at V and 4 bases at J, leaving 8 bases unmatched.

This clonotype was observed at least ten times. This chain connects TRBV6-2 or TRBV6-3 to TRBJ1-5; TRBD1 is a possible D gene (5 bases). CDR3 length equals 20 residues. Germline assignment: CDR1 MNHEY and CDR2 SVGEGT. V lost 5 bases to trimming and J lost 0 bases, with 26 bases between them. The CDR3: CASSPIPGTQDNYSNQPQHF. In nucleotides, the CDR3 is TGTGCCAGCAGTCCTATTCCCGGGACCCAGGACAACTATAGCAATCAGCCCCAGCATTTT.

This clonotype was detected ten times or more. The chain links TRBV29-1 to TRBJ2-1; possibly TRBD2 for D (5 bases). V was trimmed by 0 bases and J by 6 bases, leaving 18 bases between them. The CDR3 sequence is 16 residues long. Germline CDR1 is SQVTM and CDR2 is ANQGSEA. In DNA, the CDR3 is TGCAGCGTTGAAGATAGAGTGAGGGAGCCGATCAATGAGCAGTTCTTC. Protein sequence: CSVEDRVREPINEQFF.

This clonotype was detected many times. This chain connects TRBV28 to TRBJ1-4, with a weak D call TRBD1 (5 bases). The V end lost 4 bases, the J end lost 1 base, and 10 bases lay between the germline ends. Germline V lookup: CDR1 MDHEN, CDR2 SYDVKM. This CDR3 contains 15 residues. The CDR3 bases are TGTGCCAGCAGTTCTAACAGGAGAACTAATGAAAAACTGTTTTTT. Translated: CASSSNRRTNEKLFF.

The sample holds a few counts of this clonotype. V gene TRBV20-1 combines with J gene TRBJ1-3; the D is unclear. The germline V gene has CDR1 DFQATT and CDR2 SNEGSKA (reference sequence). Trimming took 0 bases from V and 1 from J, leaving 10 bases between them. The CDR3 contains 15 residues. The CDR3 coding sequence is TGCAGTGCTAGAGATCCGGGGTCGTCTGGAAACACCATATATTTT. It translates to CSARDPGSSGNTIYF.

The V call is TRBV2, the J call TRBJ2-7; the D gene is possibly TRBD1 (5 bases). CDR1 is SNHLY and CDR2 is FYNNEI in the germline V gene. The CDR3 runs to 13 residues. The V end was cut by 3 bases, the J end by 2 bases, with 8 bases between. The CDR3 loop is CASSETETYEQYF. For the CDR3, the DNA is TGTGCCAGCAGTGAGACAGAGACCTACGAGCAGTACTTC.

This clonotype was found many times. The CDR3 sequence: CASSPHQSEAFF. In DNA form, the CDR3 reads TGTGCCAGCAGCCCACACCAAAGCGAAGCTTTCTTT. The chain recombines TRBV7-9 with TRBJ1-1, with D uncertain. Per germline, CDR1 SEHNR and CDR2 FQNEAQ (reference sequence). The V gene lost 5 bases and the J gene lost 8 bases, with 12 bases spanning the gap. CDR3 length: 12 residues.

At least ten counts were recorded for this clonotype. The chain employs TRBV5-1 and TRBJ2-7, with TRBD1 matching 9 bases. CDR1 is SGHRS and CDR2 is YFSETQ in the germline V gene. The CDR3 covers 14 residues. Germline trimming cut 3 bases from V and 6 bases from J; bases unmatched to any gene: 7. The DNA for the CDR3 is TGCGCCAGCAGCTCCGGGACAGGGTATAGCGAGCAGTACTTC. Protein sequence: CASSSGTGYSEQYF.

This clonotype came up many times. The CDR3 reads CASSLPPHDGTF. CDR3 sequence (DNA): TGTGCCAGCAGCCTCCCCCCCCACGATGGCACCTTC. This chain connects TRBV9 to TRBJ1-2; no clear D. V lost 4 bases, J lost 13 bases, and 17 bases lay in between. CDR1 SGDLS and CDR2 YYNGEE come from the germline V gene. CDR3 length equals 12 residues.

Many counts were recorded for this clonotype. The chain employs TRBV6-1 and TRBJ2-1; D could derive from TRBD1 or TRBD2 (6 bases each). Trimming pared 9 bases from V and 4 bases from J, leaving 16 bases between. CDR1 and CDR2 (germline): MNHNS, SASEGT. This CDR3 is built from 14 residues. CDR3 DNA sequence: TGTGCCAGTAAAGGGGGGACCGGATACAATGAGCAGTTCTTC. Protein: CASKGGTGYNEQFF.

The sample holds a few counts of this clonotype. The genes are TRBV20-1 and TRBJ2-1, with TRBD2 matching over 11 bases. Germline V gene sequence: CDR1 DFQATT, CDR2 SNEGSKA (reference sequence). The CDR3 is made up of 15 amino acids. The ends lost 1 base at V and 9 bases at J; junction bases unmatched: 8. CDR3 DNA: TGCAGTGCTAGAGCCCAACTAGCGGGAGTGTCTGAGCAGTTCTTC. Protein: CSARAQLAGVSEQFF.

The rearrangement links TRBV12-3 or TRBV12-4 to TRBJ2-3; the D call may be TRBD1 or TRBD2 (5 bases each). The CDR3 extends over 15 amino acids. The V gene lost 10 bases and the J gene lost 8 bases, with 25 bases spanning the gap. The CDR3 nucleotides are TGTGCCATCTCCCGGGGCAGGGTTCCTCCGACTACGCAGTATTTT. Protein sequence: CAISRGRVPPTTQYF.

This clonotype appeared many times. For the CDR3, the DNA is TGTGCCAGCAGCTCACCGGGGTTAAGGGAGGCCTACAATGAGCAGTTCTTC. It is translated as CASSSPGLREAYNEQFF. The genes are TRBV28 and TRBJ2-1, with D maybe TRBD2 (6 bases). The CDR3 is 17 residues long. Germline V gives CDR1 MDHEN, CDR2 SYDVKM. Trimming pared 6 bases from V and 2 bases from J, leaving 20 bases between.

This rearrangement joins TRBV20-1 to TRBJ1-4; D is ambiguous. Germline assignment: CDR1 DFQATT and CDR2 SNEGSKA (reference sequence). CDR3 length: 13 residues. V was trimmed by 0 bases and J by 8 bases, leaving 10 bases between them. The CDR3 nucleotides are TGCAGTGCTAGAGATCGTGCAGACGAAAAACTGTTTTTT. It is translated as CSARDRADEKLFF.

The table lists this clonotype with many counts. The rearrangement uses TRBV12-3 or TRBV12-4 and TRBJ2-3, with 11 nucleotides matching TRBD2. V was clipped by 5 bases and J by 4 bases; unmatched bases: 8. The CDR3 is 16 amino acids. As DNA, the CDR3 is TGTGCCAGCAGTCCCGTAGCGGGAGGGCCATCAGATACGCAGTATTTT. Residues: CASSPVAGGPSDTQYF.

This clonotype has a count of ten or more. The chain employs TRBV29-1 and TRBJ2-3; D perhaps matches TRBD1 (6 bases). CDR1 is SQVTM and CDR2 is ANQGSEA in the germline V gene. V shed 6 bases and J shed 6 bases, with 19 bases lying between them. CDR3 size: 14 residues. The CDR3: CSVEMVRGMDTQYF. The CDR3 nucleotides read TGCAGCGTGGAAATGGTCAGGGGCATGGATACGCAGTATTTT.

Only a few counts were recorded for this clonotype. The chain carries TRBV10-3 and TRBJ2-5, with TRBD2 matching over 7 bases. Looked up from germline, CDR1 is ENHRY and CDR2 is SYGVKD. The CDR3 loop spans 15 amino acids. The ends lost 2 bases at V and 1 base at J; junction bases unmatched: 4. The CDR3 region has the DNA TGTGCCATCAGTGAGGGACTAGGAGGCCAAGAGACCCAGTACTTC. It specifies CAISEGLGGQETQYF.

The sample holds a few counts of this clonotype. The CDR3 DNA follows: TGCAGCGTTGGGCTAGCGGGTGCCAATGAGCAGTTCTTC. This sequence encodes CSVGLAGANEQFF. The gene calls are TRBV29-1 and TRBJ2-1; the match to TRBD2 covers 8 bases. The CDR3 is made up of 13 amino acids. CDR1 and CDR2 from the germline V gene are SQVTM and ANQGSEA. J gave up 6 bases and V 4 bases, and 5 bases lay outside the gene matches.

This clonotype was observed many times. V usage is TRBV29-1 and J usage is TRBJ2-7, with 9 bases aligning to TRBD1. The CDR3 covers 11 residues. Looked up from germline, CDR1 is SQVTM and CDR2 is ANQGSEA. The V and J ends lost 6 bases and 4 bases, in that order; junction bases with no gene match: 1. The CDR3 sequence is CSVGTGYEQYF. CDR3 bases: TGCAGCGTGGGGACAGGGTACGAGCAGTACTTC.

In its sample, this clonotype was seen many times. This chain links TRBV13 with TRBJ1-2; a weak D match, TRBD1 (6 bases). This CDR3 contains 13 residues. Germline CDR1 is PRHDT and CDR2 is FYEKMQ (reference sequence). V lost 5 bases, J lost 4 bases, and 11 bases lay in between. CDR3 protein: CASSAGQTYGYTF. The DNA of the CDR3 is TGTGCCAGCAGCGCCGGACAGACCTATGGCTACACCTTC.

This clonotype was counted ten times or more. The gene calls are TRBV20-1 and TRBJ2-3; D is unresolved. Germline loops: CDR1 DFQATT, CDR2 SNEGSKA (reference sequence). The CDR3 contains 14 residues. The V end was cut by 4 bases, the J end by 1 base, with 12 bases between. The CDR3 region is CSAIGKQGTDTQYF. For the CDR3, the DNA is TGCAGTGCTATAGGGAAGCAGGGCACAGATACGCAGTATTTT.

This clonotype was recorded at least ten times. The chain carries TRBV5-1 and TRBJ2-6; D remains ambiguous. The CDR3 is made up of 16 amino acids. The germline V and J ends were trimmed by 0 bases and 0 bases, with 7 bases remaining between them. The V gene's germline CDR1 is SGHRS and CDR2 YFSETQ. The CDR3 reads CASSLAGDSGANVLTF. In DNA form, the CDR3 reads TGCGCCAGCAGCTTGGCTGGGGACTCTGGGGCCAACGTCCTGACTTTC.

This clonotype occurred a few times. This clone may be a read error of a much larger clone one base away. The chain links TRBV6-1 to TRBJ1-5; no clear D. CDR1 and CDR2 from the germline V gene are MNHNS and SASEGT. The V and J ends lost 3 bases and 5 bases respectively, with 2 bases between them. The CDR3 consists of 11 residues. In nucleotides, the CDR3 is TGTGCCAGCAGTGACGATCAGCCCCAGCATTTT. It yields the protein CASSDDQPQHF.

This clonotype was observed at least ten times. The V and J genes are TRBV28 and TRBJ1-5, with D maybe TRBD1 (5 bases). This CDR3 region has 17 residues. Trimming removed 6 bases at V and 1 base at J, with 19 bases between. CDR1 and CDR2 from the germline V gene are MDHEN and SYDVKM. Written as DNA, the CDR3 is TGTGCCAGCAGATTCGGGGGTCTGGTAGGCAGCAATCAGCCCCAGCATTTT. Its translation is CASRFGGLVGSNQPQHF. Together with reference TRBV28 and TRBJ1-5, the CDR3 gives the full variable domain: DVKVTQSSRYLVKRTGEKVFLECVQDMDHENMFWYRQDPGLGLRLIYFSYDVKMKEKGDIPEGYSVSREKKERFSLILESASTNQTSMYLCASRFGGLVGSNQPQHFGDGTRLSIL.